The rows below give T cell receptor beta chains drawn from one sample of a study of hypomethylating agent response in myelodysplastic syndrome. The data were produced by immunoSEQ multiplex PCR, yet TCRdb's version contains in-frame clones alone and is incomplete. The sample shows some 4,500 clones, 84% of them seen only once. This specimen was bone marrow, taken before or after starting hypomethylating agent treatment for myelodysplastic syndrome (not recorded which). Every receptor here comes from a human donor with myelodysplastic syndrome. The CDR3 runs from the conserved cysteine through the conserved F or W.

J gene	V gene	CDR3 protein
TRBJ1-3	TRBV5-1	CASSSNSLRASGNTIYF
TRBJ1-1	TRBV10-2	CASRGRYNTEAFF
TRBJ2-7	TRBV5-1	CASSLYGIALEQYF
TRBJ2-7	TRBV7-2	CASSLGPGVNYEQYF
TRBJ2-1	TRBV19	CASSPGDLLAGGLLNEQFF
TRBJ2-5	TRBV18	CASSPDRETQYF
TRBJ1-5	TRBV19	CASSTRGDGNQPQHF
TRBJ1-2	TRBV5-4	CASSLSGGAVVYGYTF
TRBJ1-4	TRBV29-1	CSVEDPQGAANEKLFF
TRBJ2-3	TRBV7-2	CASSLGVRVSTDTQYF
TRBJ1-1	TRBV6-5	CASSYRRDIATEAFF
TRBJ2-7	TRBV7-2	CASSLAGGDPYEQYF
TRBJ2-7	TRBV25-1	CASSETGSSYEQYF
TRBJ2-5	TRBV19	CASSILGGAQYF
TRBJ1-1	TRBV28	CASSLGSQTGRAFF
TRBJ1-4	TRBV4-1	CASSQDRTTNEKLFF
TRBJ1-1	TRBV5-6	CASSAVGPTEAFF